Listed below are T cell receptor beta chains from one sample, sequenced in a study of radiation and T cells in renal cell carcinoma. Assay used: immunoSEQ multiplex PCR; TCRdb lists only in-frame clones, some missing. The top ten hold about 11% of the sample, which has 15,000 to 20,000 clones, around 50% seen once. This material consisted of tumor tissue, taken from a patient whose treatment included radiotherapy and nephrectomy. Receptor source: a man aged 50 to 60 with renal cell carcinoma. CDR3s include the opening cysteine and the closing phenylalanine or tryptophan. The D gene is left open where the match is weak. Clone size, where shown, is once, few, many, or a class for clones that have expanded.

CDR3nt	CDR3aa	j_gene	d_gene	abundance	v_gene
TGCGCCAGCAGCCCCCGAGGGGCGGGCAACTCCTACGAGCAGTACTTC	CASSPRGAGNSYEQYF	TRBJ2-7	NA	NA	TRBV5-1
TGTGCCAGCAGCGTATTGGCGGCGAACACCGGGGAGCTGTTTTTT	CASSVLAANTGELFF	TRBJ2-2	NA	NA	TRBV9
TGTGCCAGCAAAGACCAGACCTACGAGCAGTACTTC	CASKDQTYEQYF	TRBJ2-7	NA	NA	TRBV6-1
TGTGCCAGCGCAACGGACAGCCAAAGCTCCTACGAGCAGTACTTC	CASATDSQSSYEQYF	TRBJ2-7	NA	NA	TRBV19
TGTGCCAGCAGCTTAGCCCGCGCCAGGGGGACCGGGGAGCTGTTTTTT	CASSLARARGTGELFF	TRBJ2-2	TRBD1	NA	TRBV7-8
TGTGCCAGCAGCTCCCGAGCAGGGAGGAATGAGCAGTTCTTC	CASSSRAGRNEQFF	TRBJ2-1	NA	NA	TRBV7-2
TGTGCCAGCAGCCAAGAAAGGTGGTCAGATACGCAGTATTTT	CASSQERWSDTQYF	TRBJ2-3	NA	NA	TRBV5-4
TGCAGCGTTGCAATAGGGACCTATGGCTACACCTTC	CSVAIGTYGYTF	TRBJ1-2	NA	NA	TRBV29-1
TGTGCCATCTGGTCGGGGTCCGGGGAGCTGTTTTTT	CAIWSGSGELFF	TRBJ2-2	NA	NA	TRBV10-3
TGTGCCAGTAGAGAGCTTTTGGGGGAGCAGTTCTTC	CASRELLGEQFF	TRBJ2-1	NA	NA	TRBV19
TGCGCCAGCAGCTTGGACTCCAATGAGCAGTTCTTC	CASSLDSNEQFF	TRBJ2-1	NA	large	TRBV5-1
TGTGCCAGCAGCTTCGGGGGGGACAATGAGCAGTTCTTC	CASSFGGDNEQFF	TRBJ2-1	TRBD2	NA	TRBV7-8
TGTGCCTGGACTTCCGGGACAGGGGCTCTCTTTGATCAGCCCCAGCATTTT	CAWTSGTGALFDQPQHF	TRBJ1-5	TRBD1	NA	TRBV30
TGTGCCAGCAGTTTACAGGGCGTGGGCACAGATACGCAGTATTTT	CASSLQGVGTDTQYF	TRBJ2-3	NA	NA	TRBV7-2
TGTGCCAGCTCACCGGGGAGGGGGCAGGAAGGCTACACCTTC	CASSPGRGQEGYTF	TRBJ1-2	TRBD1	NA	TRBV18
TGTGCCAGCAGTCGGTTGACAGTCACCGGGGAGCTGTTTTTT	CASSRLTVTGELFF	TRBJ2-2	NA	NA	TRBV2
TGTGCCAGCAGCGCTACAGGGTTATATCAGCCCCAGCATTTT	CASSATGLYQPQHF	TRBJ1-5	NA	NA	TRBV5-6
TGCGCCAGCAGACAGGGGGCATCCACCGGGGAGCTGTTTTTT	CASRQGASTGELFF	TRBJ2-2	TRBD1	NA	TRBV10-1
TGTGCCAGCAGCGACCGACGAGGAGTCTACGAGCAGTACTTC	CASSDRRGVYEQYF	TRBJ2-7	NA	NA	TRBV5-6
TGCGCCAGCAGCTTGCTTGGCGACACTGAAGCTTTCTTT	CASSLLGDTEAFF	TRBJ1-1	NA	NA	TRBV5-1
TGTGCCAGTAGTCCCGGGACAGCTATGAACACTGAAGCTTTCTTT	CASSPGTAMNTEAFF	TRBJ1-1	TRBD1	few	TRBV19
TGTGCCAGCAGCATCGGGACTAGCGGGAGTAGGACAGATACGCAGTATTTT	CASSIGTSGSRTDTQYF	TRBJ2-3	TRBD2	once	TRBV5-4
TGTGCCAGCAGCGCGGTGGGCGGGAGAGCCGATACGCAGTATTTT	CASSAVGGRADTQYF	TRBJ2-3	TRBD2	few	TRBV9
TGTGCCATCAGTGAGTCCATGGGGGCGGGGACAGTGGATCAGCCCCAGCATTTT	CAISESMGAGTVDQPQHF	TRBJ1-5	TRBD1	NA	TRBV10-3